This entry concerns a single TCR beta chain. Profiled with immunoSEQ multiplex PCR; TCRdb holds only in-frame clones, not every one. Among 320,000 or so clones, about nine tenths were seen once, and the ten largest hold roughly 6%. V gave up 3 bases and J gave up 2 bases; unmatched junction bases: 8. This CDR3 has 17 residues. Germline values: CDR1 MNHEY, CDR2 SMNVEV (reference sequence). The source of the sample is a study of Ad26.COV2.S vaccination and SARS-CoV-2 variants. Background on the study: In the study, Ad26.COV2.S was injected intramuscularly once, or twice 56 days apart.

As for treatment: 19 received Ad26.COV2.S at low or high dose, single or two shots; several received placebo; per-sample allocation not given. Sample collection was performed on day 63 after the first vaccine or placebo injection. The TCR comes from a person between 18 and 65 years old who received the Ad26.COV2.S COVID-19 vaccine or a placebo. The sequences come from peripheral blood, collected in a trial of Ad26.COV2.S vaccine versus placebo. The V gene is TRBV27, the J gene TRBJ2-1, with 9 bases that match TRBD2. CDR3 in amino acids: CASSFASTSGTYNEQFF. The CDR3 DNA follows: TGTGCCAGCAGTTTTGCCTCGACTAGCGGTACCTACAATGAGCAGTTCTTC.